This T cell receptor beta chain was sequenced for a study of blood T cell repertoires in COVID-19. Study context: Spain, Italy and the United States supplied samples that represented acute and convalescent COVID-19.

Germline CDR1 and CDR2: SGHNT and YENEEA. V lost 1 base and J lost 6; bases outside the gene matches: 0. This CDR3 contains 15 residues. Sequenced by immunoSEQ multiplex PCR; TCRdb stores in-frame clones only, minus some. The sample comprises about 300,000 clones, roughly 80% of which are singletons, and 8.5% to 9.5% rests with the top ten. The genes are TRBV11-3 and TRBJ2-1, with TRBD2 identical over 13 bases. This sequence was found in a woman aged 45 to 65 who had recovered from COVID-19. The sequenced sample consisted of peripheral blood. The CDR3 loop is CASSLGLAGGNEQFF. The CDR3 bases are TGTGCCAGCAGCTTAGGACTAGCGGGAGGCAATGAGCAGTTCTTC. The full variable domain, its missing parts supplied by reference TRBV11-3 and TRBJ2-1, is EAGVVQSPRYKIIEKKQPVAFWCNPISGHNTLYWYLQNLGQGPELLIRYENEEAVDDSQLPKDRFSAERLKGVDSTLKIQPAELGDSAVYLCASSLGLAGGNEQFFGPGTRLTVL.